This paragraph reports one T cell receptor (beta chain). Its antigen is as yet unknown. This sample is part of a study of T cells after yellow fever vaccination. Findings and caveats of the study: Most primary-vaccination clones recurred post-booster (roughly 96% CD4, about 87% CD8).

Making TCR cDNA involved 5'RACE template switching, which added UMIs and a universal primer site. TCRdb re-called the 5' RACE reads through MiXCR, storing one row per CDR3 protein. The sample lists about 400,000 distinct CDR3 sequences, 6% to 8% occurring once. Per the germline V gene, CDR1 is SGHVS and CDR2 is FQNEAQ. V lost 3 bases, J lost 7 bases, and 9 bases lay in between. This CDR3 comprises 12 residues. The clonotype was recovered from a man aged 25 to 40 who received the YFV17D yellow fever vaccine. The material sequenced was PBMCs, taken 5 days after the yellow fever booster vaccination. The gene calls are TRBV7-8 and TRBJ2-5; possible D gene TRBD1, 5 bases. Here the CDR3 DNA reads TGTGCCAGCAGCTTCAGGGCCGGGACCCAGTACTTC. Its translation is CASSFRAGTQYF.